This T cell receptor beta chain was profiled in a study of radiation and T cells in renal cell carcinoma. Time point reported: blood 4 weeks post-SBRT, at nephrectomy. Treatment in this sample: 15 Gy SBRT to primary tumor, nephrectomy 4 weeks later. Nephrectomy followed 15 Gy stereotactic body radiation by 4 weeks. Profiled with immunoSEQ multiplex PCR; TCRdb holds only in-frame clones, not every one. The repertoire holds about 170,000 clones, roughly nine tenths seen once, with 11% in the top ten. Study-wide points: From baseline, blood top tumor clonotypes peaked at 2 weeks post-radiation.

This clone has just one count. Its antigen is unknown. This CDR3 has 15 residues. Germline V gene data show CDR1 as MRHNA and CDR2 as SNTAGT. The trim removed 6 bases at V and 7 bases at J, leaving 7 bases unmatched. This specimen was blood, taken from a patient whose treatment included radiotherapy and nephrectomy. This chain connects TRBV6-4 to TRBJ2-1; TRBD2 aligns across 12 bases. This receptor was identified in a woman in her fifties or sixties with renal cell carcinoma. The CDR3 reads CASSVLAGGFNEQFF. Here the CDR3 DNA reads TGTGCCAGCAGCGTACTAGCGGGGGGTTTTAATGAGCAGTTCTTC.